This entry lists 31 T cell receptor beta chains sequenced from one sample in a study of shared T cell receptors in the human thymus. Repertoires were generated with immunoSEQ multiplex PCR, while TCRdb's copy carries only in-frame clones and drops some. Seen here are some 760,000 clones, 80% to 90% observed once, and the top ten hold around 0.0094%. A further study also used this sample, focusing on human thymus T cells.

The specimen sequenced was thymocytes. These receptors all stem from a girl less than two years old with a congenital heart defect.

This clone was found a few times. This rearrangement joins TRBV6-5 to TRBJ2-3, with D unresolved. The V gene's germline CDR1 is MNHEY and CDR2 SVGAGI. The V end was cut by 2 bases, the J end by 2 bases, with 11 bases between. The CDR3 spans 15 residues. CDR3 coding DNA: TGTGCCAGCAGTTACGATCCGGGTATCACAGATACGCAGTATTTT. Amino acids: CASSYDPGITDTQYF.

The rearrangement joins TRBV7-2 to TRBJ1-1, with D possibly TRBD1 on 5 matching bases. The CDR3 length is 20 residues. Trimming shortened V by 0 bases and J by 5 bases, and 28 bases separated the two germline ends. Germline CDR1 and CDR2: SGHTA and FQGNSA. CDR3 nucleotides: TGTGCCAGCAGCTTAGCCCAAAAAACTAACCGCAGGGCCCGCAGGACTGAAGCTTTCTTT. This codes for CASSLAQKTNRRARRTEAFF.

The CDR3 DNA sequence: TGTGCCAGCAGCCAAGACCAGGGGCTTTATAATTCACCCCTCCACTTT. Protein: CASSQDQGLYNSPLHF. The rearrangement uses TRBV14 and TRBJ1-6, with D possibly being TRBD1 (6 bases). Trimming removed 0 bases at V and 4 bases at J, with 10 bases between. Germline CDR1 SGHDN, CDR2 FVKESK. The CDR3 length is 16 residues.

V is TRBV10-3 and J is TRBJ2-5; D is unclear. V dropped 4 bases and J dropped 1 base, with 4 bases sitting between them. CDR1 is ENHRY, CDR2 SYGVKD, per germline. The CDR3 totals 12 residues. DNA of the CDR3: TGTGCCATCAGTGGAGTCCAAGAGACCCAGTACTTC. Its translation is CAISGVQETQYF.

This clone appeared once. The rearrangement links TRBV6-5 to TRBJ1-1, with TRBD1 matching 7 bases. This CDR3 region has 15 residues. V lost 4 bases, J lost 3 bases, and 8 bases stayed unmatched. Germline-derived CDR1 and CDR2 are MNHEY and SVGAGI. The CDR3 is CASSFQQGWDTEAFF. Here the CDR3 DNA reads TGTGCCAGCAGTTTTCAACAGGGGTGGGACACTGAAGCTTTCTTT.

The chain combines TRBV6-1 with TRBJ1-1; D ambiguous. V was cut by 4 bases and J by 0 bases, with 21 bases left in between. CDR3 length: 18 residues. Germline V gives CDR1 MNHNS, CDR2 SASEGT. The CDR3 protein is CASSVSIKGGGLNTEAFF. The DNA of the CDR3 is TGTGCCAGCAGTGTTTCGATCAAAGGTGGAGGATTGAACACTGAAGCTTTCTTT.

The chain recombines TRBV6-1 with TRBJ1-1; weak D call: TRBD1 (5 bases). The germline V gene encodes CDR1 MNHNS and CDR2 SASEGT. Between the trimmed V and J ends, which lost 11 bases and 1 base, there was a span of 8 bases. The CDR3 loop spans 11 amino acids. CDR3 sequence: CAHGQNTEAFF. Written as DNA, the CDR3 is TGTGCCCACGGACAGAACACTGAAGCTTTCTTT.

The rearrangement links TRBV5-6 to TRBJ2-1, with D possibly TRBD1 on 6 matching bases. Germline CDR1 SGHDT, CDR2 YYEEEE. V was shortened by 1 base and J by 0 bases, with 17 bases between the two germline ends. CDR3 size: 18 residues. CDR3 in amino acids: CASSLRQGSLSSYNEQFF. The CDR3 DNA is TGTGCCAGCAGCTTGAGGCAGGGGAGCCTGAGCTCCTACAATGAGCAGTTCTTC.

This clone was detected a few times. This rearrangement joins TRBV5-1 to TRBJ2-5; a possible D gene is TRBD1 (6 bases). V shed 0 bases and J shed 2 bases, with 11 bases lying between them. Germline CDR1 SGHRS, CDR2 YFSETQ. The CDR3 is 15 amino acids. CDR3 bases: TGCGCCAGCAGCTTGGAAGTCAGGGGACAAGAGACCCAGTACTTC. It encodes CASSLEVRGQETQYF. The full variable domain, in which reference TRBV5-1 and TRBJ2-5 provide the parts outside the CDR3, is KAGVTQTPRYLIKTRGQQVTLSCSPISGHRSVSWYQQTPGQGLQFLFEYFSETQRNKGNFPGRFSGRQFSNSRSEMNVSTLELGDSALYLCASSLEVRGQETQYFGPGTRLLVL.

The rearrangement links TRBV9 to TRBJ1-3; 7 bases are shared with TRBD1. This CDR3 has 14 residues. The V and J ends lost 4 bases and 8 bases, in that order; junction bases with no gene match: 9. CDR1 SGDLS and CDR2 YYNGEE come from the germline V gene. DNA of the CDR3: TGTGCCAGCAGCTCTGAGGGGGCTCGGGACACCATATATTTT. Its translation is CASSSEGARDTIYF.

V gene TRBV2 combines with J gene TRBJ1-6; D is undetermined. Germline V lookup: CDR1 SNHLY, CDR2 FYNNEI. The CDR3 is 17 residues long. Deletions cut 2 bases from V and 8 bases from J, with 19 bases between. The CDR3 coding sequence is TGTGCCAGCAGTGAACTAGCACGCCGCCTTGGTGATTCACCCCTCCACTTT. Protein product: CASSELARRLGDSPLHF.

V gene TRBV27 combines with J gene TRBJ1-4, with D possibly being TRBD1 (6 bases). Germline-derived CDR1 and CDR2 are MNHEY and SMNVEV (reference sequence). The V end lost 8 bases, the J end lost 6 bases, and 19 bases lay between the germline ends. The CDR3 has 15 residues. The CDR3 sequence: CASGLIPGADEKLFF. The CDR3 DNA reads TGTGCCAGCGGCCTGATTCCAGGGGCCGATGAAAAACTGTTTTTT. The complete variable domain, with remaining parts taken from reference TRBV27 and TRBJ1-4, reads EAQVTQNPRYLITVTGKKLTVTCSQNMNHEYMSWYRQDPGLGLRQIYYSMNVEVTDKGDVPEGYKVSRKEKRNFPLILESPSPNQTSLYFCASGLIPGADEKLFFGSGTQLSVL.

The chain is built from TRBV28 and TRBJ1-1, with 7 nucleotides matching TRBD1. This CDR3 has 15 residues. Per the germline V gene, CDR1 is MDHEN and CDR2 is SYDVKM. V shed 5 bases and J 5 bases; nucleotides not matched to a gene: 11. The CDR3 coding sequence is TGTGCCAGCAGTCGACAACAGGGGAGGAATACTGAAGCTTTCTTT. Translation: CASSRQQGRNTEAFF.

This clone came up a few times. The chain has TRBV4-3 and TRBJ1-1, with a tentative D call TRBD1 (5 bases). V lost 2 bases and J lost 5, with 36 bases in between. The CDR3 is 22 amino acids. Germline CDR1 is LGHNA and CDR2 is YSLEER. The DNA of the CDR3 is TGCGCCAGCAGCCAACTCCCCGGGGCCCCGGGATATCAAGATCACCGGGGGACTGAAGCTTTCTTT. Translation gives CASSQLPGAPGYQDHRGTEAFF.

The gene calls are TRBV7-2 and TRBJ1-5, with D possibly matching TRBD1 (6 bases). The CDR3 sequence is 16 residues long. Germline assignment: CDR1 SGHTA and CDR2 FQGNSA. Trimming removed 2 bases from V and 0 bases from J, with 11 bases in between. CDR3 in amino acids: CASSLQQGISNQPQHF. The DNA for the CDR3 is TGTGCCAGCAGCTTACAGCAGGGGATTAGCAATCAGCCCCAGCATTTT.

The CDR3 loop is CASSQEFLRGGESYSPLHF. The CDR3 nucleotides read TGTGCCAGCAGCCAAGAATTCCTGCGGGGAGGGGAGTCTTATTCACCCCTCCACTTT. The rearrangement uses TRBV4-2 and TRBJ1-6, with a possible D match to TRBD1 (5 bases). Germline-derived CDR1 and CDR2 are LGHNA and YNFKEQ. The CDR3 sequence is 19 residues long. V dropped 0 bases and J dropped 8 bases, with 23 bases sitting between them.

The J gene is TRBJ2-3, the V gene TRBV5-6; 13 bases line up with TRBD2. The ends lost 4 bases at V and 4 bases at J; junction bases unmatched: 12. Per germline, CDR1 SGHDT and CDR2 YYEEEE. CDR3 size: 18 residues. The CDR3 coding sequence is TGTGCCAGCAGCCCGACTAGCGGGGGGCTCGGCGGTCCAGATACGCAGTATTTT. As protein: CASSPTSGGLGGPDTQYF.

The chain uses TRBV11-2 and TRBJ2-3; TRBD2 agrees at 10 bases. This CDR3 is built from 15 residues. Per the germline V gene, CDR1 is SGHAT and CDR2 is FQNNGV. Trimming took 5 bases from V and 1 from J; bases not matched to a gene: 3. CDR3 amino acids: CASSRSGRGTDTQYF. For the CDR3, the DNA is TGTGCCAGCAGCCGGAGCGGGAGGGGCACAGATACGCAGTATTTT.

The chain joins TRBV5-1 to TRBJ2-7; D perhaps matches TRBD1 (6 bases). This CDR3 contains 14 residues. In germline, CDR1 is SGHRS, CDR2 YFSETQ. Trimming pared 5 bases from V and 1 base from J, leaving 13 bases between. Here the CDR3 DNA reads TGCGCCAGCAGTTATCGGACAGAATCCTACGAGCAGTACTTC. Protein: CASSYRTESYEQYF.

The chain has TRBV30 and TRBJ1-3; D call uncertain. The germline gives CDR1 GTSNPN, CDR2 SVGIG (reference sequence). This CDR3 has 16 amino acids. Trimming cost V 4 bases and J 4 bases, with 20 bases left between them. This chain's CDR3 is CAWKALRVSKGNTIYF. CDR3 sequence (DNA): TGTGCCTGGAAAGCCTTACGGGTATCAAAAGGAAACACCATATATTTT.

This clone was seen only a few times. The V gene is TRBV14, the J gene TRBJ2-7, with 7 nucleotides matching TRBD1. After removal of 4 bases from V and 7 bases from J, the junction contained 10 bases not matched to a gene. The CDR3 has 14 amino acids. The V gene's germline CDR1 is SGHDN and CDR2 FVKESK. The CDR3 reads CASSPGQHPREQYF. CDR3 nucleotide sequence: TGTGCCAGCAGCCCGGGACAGCACCCGAGGGAGCAGTACTTC.

CDR3 sequence reads: CASSFLRDSLYNEQFF. Written as DNA, the CDR3 is TGTGCCAGCAGTTTTCTAAGGGACTCCTTATACAATGAGCAGTTCTTC. The chain links TRBV6-5 to TRBJ2-1; maybe TRBD2 (6 bases). This CDR3 contains 16 residues. Trimming shortened V by 4 bases and J by 4 bases, and 17 bases separated the two germline ends. The germline gives CDR1 MNHEY, CDR2 SVGAGI.

This clone was observed once. The V and J genes are TRBV10-3 and TRBJ2-7; 9 nucleotides match TRBD1. CDR1 and CDR2 (germline): ENHRY, SYGVKD. J was trimmed by 5 bases and V by 2 bases; bases with no gene match: 4. This CDR3 contains 14 residues. The CDR3 DNA is TGTGCCATCAGTGAGACGGACAGGGGCCACGAGCAGTACTTC. Encoded protein: CAISETDRGHEQYF.

This chain uses TRBV11-2 with TRBJ1-3; D possibly corresponds to TRBD1 (5 bases). Germline values: CDR1 SGHAT, CDR2 FQNNGV. V lost 3 bases and J lost 1, with 10 bases in between. The CDR3 has 15 residues. The CDR3 loop is CASSFQGASGNTIYF. CDR3 DNA sequence: TGTGCCAGCAGCTTTCAAGGGGCATCTGGAAACACCATATATTTT.

The gene calls are TRBV6-4 and TRBJ1-1, with a tentative D call TRBD1 (5 bases). V lost 8 bases and J 1 base, leaving 11 bases between the germline ends. Germline V gene lookup returns CDR1 MRHNA and CDR2 SNTAGT. The CDR3 is 13 amino acids. CDR3: CASRTYPNTEAFF. The CDR3 DNA follows: TGTGCCAGCCGGACATACCCGAACACTGAAGCTTTCTTT.

This sequence joins TRBV29-1 and TRBJ1-2; D perhaps matches TRBD1 (6 bases). The CDR3 spans 13 residues. Germline assignment: CDR1 SQVTM and CDR2 ANQGSEA. The germline V and J ends were trimmed by 6 bases and 7 bases, with 18 bases remaining between them. The CDR3 loop reads CSVGFQTGLGYTF. CDR3 nucleotide sequence: TGCAGCGTCGGATTTCAGACAGGTCTTGGCTACACCTTC. Complete variable domain (other parts from reference TRBV29-1 and TRBJ1-2): SAVISQKPSRDICQRGTSLTIQCQVDSQVTMMFWYRQQPGQSLTLIATANQGSEATYESGFVIDKFPISRPNLTFSTLTVSNMSPEDSSIYLCSVGFQTGLGYTFGSGTRLTVV.

This clone occurred once. The chain couples TRBV6-6 to TRBJ2-3; TRBD2 aligns across 10 bases. The V gene's germline CDR1 is MNHNY and CDR2 SVGAGI (reference sequence). This CDR3 contains 16 residues. Trimming at V came to 8 bases and at J to 3 bases, leaving 11 bases not matched to a gene. For the CDR3, the DNA is TGTGCCAGCGGGTCAGCTAGCGGGGGCATAACAGATACGCAGTATTTT. Encoded protein: CASGSASGGITDTQYF.

The rearrangement links TRBV5-1 to TRBJ2-3, with D perhaps matching TRBD2 (6 bases). V was clipped by 5 bases and J by 5 bases, with 9 bases between them. The CDR3 extends over 12 amino acids. Germline CDR1 reads SGHRS; CDR2 reads YFSETQ. The CDR3 DNA is TGCGCCAGCAGGGGGGGAATAGATACGCAGTATTTT. Translation: CASRGGIDTQYF.

This chain joins TRBV5-8 and TRBJ1-5; 9 positions match TRBD1. The CDR3 covers 17 residues. J gave up 7 bases and V 0 bases, and 11 bases lay outside the gene matches. Germline V gene lookup returns CDR1 SGHTS and CDR2 YDEGEE. The CDR3 sequence is CASSLGRDRAAWQPQHF. The CDR3 region has the DNA TGTGCCAGCAGCTTGGGAAGGGACAGGGCGGCTTGGCAGCCCCAGCATTTT.

The CDR3 nucleotides read TGTGCCAGCAAGGAGGGCCCGAACACTGAAGCTTTCTTT. Translated: CASKEGPNTEAFF. The V gene is TRBV5-6, the J gene TRBJ1-1; D ambiguous. Germline CDR1 is SGHDT and CDR2 is YYEEEE. The CDR3 runs 13 residues. The V gene lost 6 bases and the J gene lost 1 base, with 10 bases spanning the gap.

The CDR3 sequence is CASSPGRDRDYEQYF. The CDR3 region has the DNA TGTGCCAGCAGCCCAGGACGGGACAGGGACTACGAGCAGTACTTC. The chain uses TRBV27 and TRBJ2-7, with TRBD1 identical over 9 bases. V lost 6 bases to trimming and J lost 3 bases; unmatched junction nucleotides: 9. The CDR3 is 15 amino acids. Looked up from germline, CDR1 is MNHEY and CDR2 is SMNVEV (reference sequence).